Below, 25 T cell receptor beta chains from the same sample are listed, as sequenced in a study of cytomegalovirus exposure and HLA in healthy donors. PCR amplification relied on 60 Vbeta primers (plus 13 Jbeta primers). Assay: immunoSEQ multiplex PCR; the TCRdb copy retains only in-frame clones and omits some. The sample lists 200,000 or so clones; 60% to 85% were seen once. The sequenced sample consisted of PBMCs. Receptors were obtained from a middle-aged man in good health and CMV-seronegative.

The chain links TRBV5-6 to TRBJ1-2; unclear D gene. Trimming pared 4 bases from V and 8 bases from J, leaving 18 bases between. The V gene's germline CDR1 is SGHDT and CDR2 YYEEEE. CDR3 length equals 14 residues. The CDR3 protein is CASSPVAADGGYTF. As DNA, the CDR3 is TGTGCCAGCAGCCCCGTGGCAGCCGACGGGGGCTACACCTTC.

The V and J genes are TRBV5-1 and TRBJ1-1, with 9 bases fitting TRBD1. The V and J ends lost 3 bases and 4 bases, in that order; junction bases with no gene match: 1. Germline lookup yields CDR1 SGHRS and CDR2 YFSETQ. The CDR3 extends over 13 amino acids. CDR3 DNA: TGCGCCAGCAGCTGGACAGGGGCCACTGAAGCTTTCTTT. It translates to CASSWTGATEAFF.

V and J are TRBV6-1 and TRBJ2-7; TRBD1 is a possible D gene (6 bases). V was pared by 1 base and J by 2 bases, with 9 bases between. The germline gives CDR1 MNHNS, CDR2 SASEGT. The length of the CDR3 is 14 residues. The CDR3 DNA sequence: TGTGCCAGCAGTGAAGGGGGACAACCCTACGAGCAGTACTTC. Its translation: CASSEGGQPYEQYF.

This clone was recorded once. The J gene is TRBJ2-7, the V gene TRBV30, with 8 bases aligning to TRBD1. The V segment lost 2 bases and the J segment 3 bases; nucleotides outside the gene matches: 3. The CDR3 loop spans 13 amino acids. Germline V gives CDR1 GTSNPN, CDR2 SVGIG (reference sequence). CDR3 amino acids: CAWSRQGNYEQYF. The CDR3 DNA sequence: TGTGCCTGGAGTAGACAGGGGAACTACGAGCAGTACTTC.

This clone has a single count. The rearrangement joins TRBV6-6 to TRBJ2-5, with D maybe TRBD2 (7 bases). The DNA end lines up better with TRBJ2-7; the J call may be wrong. CDR3 length: 15 residues. Germline loops: CDR1 MNHNY, CDR2 SVGAGI (reference sequence). The CDR3, as DNA: TGTGCCAGCAGTTACTCGAGGGGGGGCCAGTACGAGCAGTACTTC. It translates to CASSYSRGGQYEQYF.

This clone was recorded once. The chain joins TRBV6-5 to TRBJ2-7; 7 nucleotides agree with TRBD1. CDR1 MNHEY and CDR2 SVGAGI come from the germline V gene. Trimming removed 6 bases from V and 3 bases from J; junction bases left unmatched: 8. This CDR3 has 14 amino acids. The CDR3 here is CASSLATGHYEQYF. For the CDR3, the DNA is TGTGCCAGCAGCCTGGCGACAGGGCACTACGAGCAGTACTTC.

The table lists this clone with a few counts. The CDR3 spells CASSEAQGAQETQYF. The CDR3 nucleotides are TGTGCCAGCAGTGAAGCTCAGGGCGCCCAAGAGACCCAGTACTTC. The chain employs TRBV6-1 and TRBJ2-5; possible D gene TRBD1, 5 bases. There are 15 residues in the CDR3. CDR1 is MNHNS and CDR2 is SASEGT in the germline V gene. Trimming took 0 bases from V and 1 from J, leaving 9 bases between them.

This sequence joins TRBV5-6 and TRBJ2-7, with D perhaps TRBD2 (5 bases). The V gene lost 3 bases and the J gene lost 7 bases, with 11 bases spanning the gap. CDR1 and CDR2 (germline): SGHDT, YYEEEE. CDR3 size: 12 residues. CDR3 nucleotides: TGTGCCAGCAGCTCTTTACCGGGGGAGCAGTACTTC. Its translation is CASSSLPGEQYF.

The rearrangement uses TRBV7-2 and TRBJ2-5; 8 bases agree with TRBD2. The germline CDR1 and CDR2 sequences are SGHTA and FQGNSA. The V and J ends lost 0 bases and 4 bases, in that order; junction bases with no gene match: 4. The CDR3 has 15 residues. CDR3 residues: CASSLASGGGETQYF. The CDR3 region has the DNA TGTGCCAGCAGCTTAGCCAGCGGGGGCGGAGAGACCCAGTACTTC.

The J gene is TRBJ2-2, the V gene TRBV27; 7 nucleotides match TRBD1. Losses at the gene ends were 7 bases for V and 0 bases for J; bases not matched to a gene: 5. The CDR3 has 15 residues. Germline assignment: CDR1 MNHEY and CDR2 SMNVEV (reference sequence). CDR3 region: CASTLTGTNTGELFF. CDR3 bases: TGTGCCAGCACCCTGACAGGGACGAACACCGGGGAGCTGTTTTTT.

Only one count was recorded for this clone. This sequence joins TRBV7-2 and TRBJ2-3, with D unresolved. The CDR3 spans 16 residues. Germline CDR1 SGHTA, CDR2 FQGNSA. Trimming shortened V by 5 bases and J by 6 bases, and 21 bases separated the two germline ends. The CDR3 sequence is CASSPGWALGLDTQYF. The CDR3 nucleotides are TGTGCCAGCAGCCCTGGGTGGGCTCTCGGTCTGGATACGCAGTATTTT. The variable domain in full, with the rest retrieved from reference TRBV7-2 and TRBJ2-3, is GAGVSQSPSNKVTEKGKDVELRCDPISGHTALYWYRQSLGQGLEFLIYFQGNSAPDKSGLPSDRFSAERTGGSVSTLTIQRTQQEDSAVYLCASSPGWALGLDTQYFGPGTRLTVL.

V usage is TRBV29-1 and J usage is TRBJ2-7; 8 bases map to TRBD1. J was trimmed by 2 bases and V by 2 bases; bases with no gene match: 2. Germline-derived CDR1 and CDR2 are SQVTM and ANQGSEA. This CDR3 comprises 13 residues. This CDR3 is CSVELDRAYEQYF. CDR3 nucleotides: TGCAGCGTTGAACTGGACAGGGCCTACGAGCAGTACTTC.

The rearrangement uses TRBV2 and TRBJ2-3, with 11 bases that match TRBD2. The junction had 6 bases not matched to a gene; V was cut back by 2 bases and J by 11 bases. The length of the CDR3 is 14 residues. CDR1 and CDR2 (germline): SNHLY, FYNNEI. The CDR3 DNA reads as TGTGCCAGCAGTGAATCTAGCGGGGGGCTACGGCAGTATTTT. Translation: CASSESSGGLRQYF.

V gene TRBV25-1 combines with J gene TRBJ1-2, with a possible D match to TRBD1 (5 bases). CDR3 length equals 13 residues. The germline V and J ends were trimmed by 5 bases and 8 bases, with 15 bases remaining between them. Germline lookup yields CDR1 MGHDK and CDR2 SYGVNS. In nucleotides, the CDR3 is TGTGCCAGCAGTAAACAGGATTTCGGCGGCTACACCTTC. As protein: CASSKQDFGGYTF.

This clone showed up just a few times. This chain connects TRBV5-4 to TRBJ2-1; perhaps TRBD2 as D (6 bases). The CDR3 runs 13 residues. The V end lost 4 bases, the J end lost 11 bases, and 16 bases lay between the germline ends. Germline CDR1 SGHNT, CDR2 YYREEE (reference sequence). The CDR3 loop is CASSPIGAGKQFF. As DNA, the CDR3 is TGTGCCAGCAGCCCGATCGGGGCGGGAAAGCAGTTCTTC.

The CDR3 DNA is TGTGCCAGCACCATGACTAGCGGGGGCCCGCCGGAGACCCAGTACTTC. This codes for CASTMTSGGPPETQYF. The gene calls are TRBV9 and TRBJ2-5, with 12 nucleotides matching TRBD2. Looked up from germline, CDR1 is SGDLS and CDR2 is YYNGEE. The V gene end was trimmed by 6 bases and the J gene end by 5 bases; junction bases not matched to a gene: 11. There are 16 residues in the CDR3.

V gene TRBV6-5 combines with J gene TRBJ2-1; 10 positions match TRBD2. Germline CDR1 MNHEY, CDR2 SVGAGI. V trimming: 6 bases; J trimming: 6 bases; junction bases outside the gene matches: 8. The CDR3 is 15 amino acids. In DNA form, the CDR3 reads TGTGCCAGCAGCCCCGGGACTAGCGTACGCAATGAGCAGTTCTTC. Protein: CASSPGTSVRNEQFF.

This chain uses TRBV10-3 with TRBJ2-7, with D uncertain. This CDR3 region has 13 residues. With 5 bases removed from V and 0 bases from J, the gap between germline ends came to 8 bases. Germline CDR1 is ENHRY and CDR2 is SYGVKD. The CDR3 spells CAISWASSYEQYF. The CDR3, as DNA: TGTGCCATCAGTTGGGCCAGCTCCTACGAGCAGTACTTC.

This clone was observed a single time. The rearrangement uses TRBV9 and TRBJ1-2; D unclear. The germline gives CDR1 SGDLS, CDR2 YYNGEE. The V end lost 0 bases, the J end lost 3 bases, and 9 bases lay between the germline ends. The CDR3 is made up of 14 amino acids. CDR3 in amino acids: CASSVAQTHYGYTF. The CDR3, as DNA: TGTGCCAGCAGCGTAGCCCAGACACACTATGGCTACACCTTC.

Remarks on this clone: Relative to the germline gene, one junction end is altered; a read error may explain this. This rearrangement joins TRBV7-2 to TRBJ1-5, with D perhaps TRBD1 (5 bases). The CDR3 is 16 residues long. Germline CDR1 SGHTA, CDR2 FQGNSA. DNA for the CDR3: TGTGCCAGCAGTTTAGCGAGACCAGGGAGCAATCAGCCCCAGCATTTT. Translation gives CASSLARPGSNQPQHF.

V usage is TRBV5-1 and J usage is TRBJ2-1, with D possibly TRBD2 on 7 matching bases. Germline CDR1 and CDR2: SGHRS and YFSETQ. This CDR3 comprises 17 residues. Trimming stripped 0 bases from V and 5 bases from J, with 18 bases between. The CDR3 region has the DNA TGCGCCAGCAGCTTGGAGGGTCGGAGCGGGACAAACAATGAGCAGTTCTTC. Translation gives CASSLEGRSGTNNEQFF.

The V call is TRBV7-8, the J call TRBJ2-3; TRBD2 matches 8 bases. Trimming took 5 bases from V and 6 from J; bases not matched to a gene: 16. CDR3 length equals 17 residues. Germline V lookup: CDR1 SGHVS, CDR2 FQNEAQ. CDR3 sequence: CASSAYGLAPWEDTQYF. The CDR3 nucleotides are TGTGCCAGCAGCGCCTATGGACTAGCCCCCTGGGAGGATACGCAGTATTTT.

The chain is built from TRBV21-1 and TRBJ1-1; the DNA was not used to check the table's D call, TRBD1. TRBV21-1 is flagged as a pseudogene. CDR3 size: 17 residues. The CDR3 sequence: CASSGGQGAKDSTEAFF. In nucleotides, the CDR3 is TGTGCCAGCAGCGGTGGACAGGGGGCAAAGGACAGCACTGAAGCTTTCTTT.

V and J are TRBV7-9 and TRBJ2-7, with D perhaps TRBD2 (5 bases). Trimming shortened V by 2 bases and J by 5 bases, and 13 bases separated the two germline ends. In germline, CDR1 is SEHNR, CDR2 FQNEAQ (reference sequence). The length of the CDR3 is 14 residues. The CDR3 here is CASSLNGNWHEQYF. The CDR3 DNA follows: TGTGCCAGCAGCTTAAACGGGAATTGGCACGAGCAGTACTTC. Based on the CDR3 plus reference TRBV7-9 and TRBJ2-7, the full variable domain is DTGVSQNPRHKITKRGQNVTFRCDPISEHNRLYWYRQTLGQGPEFLTYFQNEAQLEKSRLLSDRFSAERPKGSFSTLEIQRTEQGDSAMYLCASSLNGNWHEQYFGPGTRLTVT.

This chain connects TRBV7-3 to TRBJ2-1; 7 bases map to TRBD2. The germline CDR1 and CDR2 sequences are SGHTA and FQGTGA. Trimming removed 5 bases from V and 10 bases from J; junction bases left unmatched: 8. The CDR3 is 13 amino acids. CDR3 sequence: CASSPTGGWEQFF. CDR3 bases: TGTGCCAGCAGCCCCACCGGGGGGTGGGAGCAGTTCTTC.